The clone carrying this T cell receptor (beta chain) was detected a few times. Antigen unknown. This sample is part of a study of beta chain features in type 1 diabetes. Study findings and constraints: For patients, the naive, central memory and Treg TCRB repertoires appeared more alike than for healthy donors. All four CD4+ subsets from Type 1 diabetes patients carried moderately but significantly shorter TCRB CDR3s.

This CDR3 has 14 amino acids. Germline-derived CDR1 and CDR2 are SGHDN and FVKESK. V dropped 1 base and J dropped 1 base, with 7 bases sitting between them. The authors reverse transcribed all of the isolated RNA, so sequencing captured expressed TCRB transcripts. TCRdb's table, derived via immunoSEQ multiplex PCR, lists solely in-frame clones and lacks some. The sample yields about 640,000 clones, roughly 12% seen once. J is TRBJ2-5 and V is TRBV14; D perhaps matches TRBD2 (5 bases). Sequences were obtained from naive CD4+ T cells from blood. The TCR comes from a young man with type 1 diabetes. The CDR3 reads CASSQGTGQETQYF. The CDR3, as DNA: TGTGCCAGCAGCCAAGGGACTGGCCAAGAGACCCAGTACTTC.